This is a list of T cell receptor beta chains from one sample in a study of T cell therapy after organ transplantation. For these TCRs, the target antigens are not known. Sequenced by immunoSEQ multiplex PCR; TCRdb stores in-frame clones only, minus some. The sample records roughly 1,800 clones, 60% to 80% being singletons. Sequenced material: CD8+ T cells from blood, taken before autologous CMV-specific T cell therapy. The receptors were gathered from a human patient who had received a solid organ transplant and had CMV disease. CDR3s include the opening cysteine and the closing phenylalanine or tryptophan. The D gene is left open where the match is weak. Not every row has a clone size; where given, it reads once, few, many or a size class.

j_call | v_call | d_call | clone_size | cdr3_nt | cdr3_aa
TRBJ2-1 | TRBV19 | - | - | TGTGCCAGTAGTATCGGCGATGAGCAGTTCTTC | CASSIGDEQFF
TRBJ2-1 | TRBV19 | TRBD2 | - | TGTGCCAGTGCTTCTAGCGGGAGTTGGGATGAGCAGTTCTTC | CASASSGSWDEQFF
TRBJ2-2 | TRBV13 | TRBD2 | - | TGTGCCAGCAGCTCTGGACTAGCGGGAGTTCGGACCGGGGAGCTGTTTTTT | CASSSGLAGVRTGELFF
TRBJ1-2 | TRBV5-4 | - | - | TGTGCCAGCAGCTTGGGGTCAGTTAACTATGGCTACACCTTC | CASSLGSVNYGYTF
TRBJ1-2 | TRBV6-5 | TRBD1 | - | TGTGCCAGCAGTTACGGGCAGGGGGTAGTCTATGGCTACACCTTC | CASSYGQGVVYGYTF
TRBJ1-5 | TRBV7-9 | - | - | TGTGCCAGCAGCCTCACAGGGACAAGGGATCAGCCCCAGCATTTT | CASSLTGTRDQPQHF
TRBJ2-3 | TRBV6-6 | TRBD2 | - | TGTGCCAGCCGAGTGGGAACAGGGACTAGCGGAGATACGCAGTATTTT | CASRVGTGTSGDTQYF
TRBJ2-7 | TRBV2 | - | - | TGTGCCAGCATAGGAGGCCCCGAGCAGTACTTC | CASIGGPEQYF
TRBJ2-7 | TRBV9 | TRBD1 | - | TGTGCCAGCAGCCCAAGGACAGGGGGCTACGAGCAGTACTTC | CASSPRTGGYEQYF
TRBJ2-5 | TRBV7-9 | - | few | TGTGCCAGCAGCTTAGAGGCTTCAGAGACCCAGTACTTC | CASSLEASETQYF
TRBJ2-1 | TRBV7-9 | - | - | TGTGCCAGCAGCTCCTTAGCTCCGCGTGGAAGGGCGTACAATGAGCAGTTCTTC | CASSSLAPRGRAYNEQFF
TRBJ2-5 | TRBV14 | - | - | TGTGCCAGCAGCCATCCGAAAGAGACCCAGTACTTC | CASSHPKETQYF
TRBJ1-6 | TRBV19 | - | once | TGTGCCAGTAGTATTACAGGATATTATGATTCACCCCTCCACTTT | CASSITGYYDSPLHF
TRBJ2-2 | TRBV6-6 | TRBD1 | once | TGTGCCAGCAGTTACGGGACAGAGGGCCCCGGGGAGCTGTTTTTT | CASSYGTEGPGELFF
TRBJ1-2 | TRBV11-2 | - | - | TGTGCCAGCAGCTTAGACTATAACTATGGCTACACCTTC | CASSLDYNYGYTF
TRBJ1-1 | TRBV7-3 | - | - | TGTGCCAGCAGCTTAATATATGGACCTAACACTGAAGCTTTCTTT | CASSLIYGPNTEAFF
TRBJ2-2 | TRBV19 | TRBD2 | - | TGTGCCAGTAGTTCCCCGGGGGGGAGCACCGGGGAGCTGTTTTTT | CASSSPGGSTGELFF